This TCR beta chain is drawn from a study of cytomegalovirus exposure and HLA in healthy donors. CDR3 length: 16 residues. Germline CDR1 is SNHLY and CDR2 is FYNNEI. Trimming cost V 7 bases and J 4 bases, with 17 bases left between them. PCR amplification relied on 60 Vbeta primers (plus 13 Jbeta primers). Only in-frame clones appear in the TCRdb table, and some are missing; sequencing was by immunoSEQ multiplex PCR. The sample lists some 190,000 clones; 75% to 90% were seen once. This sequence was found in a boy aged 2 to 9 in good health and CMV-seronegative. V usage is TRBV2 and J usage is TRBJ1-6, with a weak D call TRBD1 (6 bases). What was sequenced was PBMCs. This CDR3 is CASKATRTAYNSPLHF. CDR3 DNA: TGTGCCAGCAAAGCAACGCGGACAGCTTATAATTCACCCCTCCACTTT.